Below, 26 T cell receptor beta chains from the same sample are listed, as sequenced in a study of vaccination effects on CD4 cells after COVID-19. Ahead of sequencing, the ViraFEST assay grew antigen-specific CD4+ T cells using viral peptide pools. Following 10 days of culture, CD4+ T cells were isolated. Each person got two doses of an mRNA SARS-CoV-2 vaccine, BNT162b2 or mRNA-1273. What these receptors recognize is not known. Assay used: immunoSEQ multiplex PCR; TCRdb lists only in-frame clones, some missing. The table has roughly 24,000 clones, over 70% seen once; the top ten hold roughly a quarter. The material sequenced was CD4+ T cells from PBMCs cultured with HCoV-NL63 spike peptides, taken after COVID-19 vaccination. Receptor source: a human donor who received a COVID-19 vaccine.

V and J are TRBV2 and TRBJ2-7, with TRBD2 matching over 8 bases. CDR1 and CDR2 (germline): SNHLY, FYNNEI. The CDR3 has 15 amino acids. V was pared by 3 bases and J by 5 bases, with 9 bases of the junction left unmatched. In nucleotides, the CDR3 is TGTGCCAGCAGTGATATTCGGGAGGGTTTCAACGAGCAGTACTTC. Protein sequence: CASSDIREGFNEQYF.

This clone was seen once. The chain has TRBV11-2 and TRBJ1-2; the D is unclear. The CDR3 has 13 residues. Germline-derived CDR1 and CDR2 are SGHAT and FQNNGV. Trimming removed 1 base from V and 4 bases from J, with 7 bases in between. CDR3 nucleotides: TGTGCCAGCAGCTTAGGAGGGTTCTATGGCTACACCTTC. Its translation: CASSLGGFYGYTF.

The V gene is TRBV6-5, the J gene TRBJ1-3, with D possibly TRBD1 on 5 matching bases. The germline gives CDR1 MNHEY, CDR2 SVGAGI. Trimming removed 1 base from V and 0 bases from J, with 10 bases in between. The CDR3 loop spans 16 amino acids. As DNA, the CDR3 is TGTGCCAGCAGTTACTACAGGCTTAACTCTGGAAACACCATATATTTT. This sequence encodes CASSYYRLNSGNTIYF.

This chain joins TRBV27 and TRBJ2-5; 9 bases fit TRBD1. Germline CDR1 reads MNHEY; CDR2 reads SMNVEV (reference sequence). V shed 5 bases and J 5 bases; nucleotides not matched to a gene: 6. The CDR3 is made up of 14 amino acids. The DNA of the CDR3 is TGTGCCAGCAGTCGGGGACAGGGAGGGGAGACCCAGTACTTC. This gives the protein CASSRGQGGETQYF.

This clone has more than one count but fewer than ten. This chain uses TRBV4-3 with TRBJ2-7, with D perhaps matching TRBD2 (7 bases). Germline values: CDR1 LGHNA, CDR2 YSLEER. V dropped 1 base and J dropped 4 bases, with 14 bases sitting between them. The CDR3 covers 15 residues. The chain's CDR3 is CASSQVDKGGYEQYF. CDR3 DNA sequence: TGCGCCAGCAGCCAAGTTGACAAGGGGGGGTACGAGCAGTACTTC.

This clone showed up just once. This chain joins TRBV9 and TRBJ2-3, with TRBD2 matching 7 bases. CDR1 and CDR2 (germline): SGDLS, YYNGEE. The V and J ends lost 1 base and 2 bases, in that order; junction bases with no gene match: 7. The CDR3 loop spans 16 amino acids. For the CDR3, the DNA is TGTGCCAGCAGCGTAAGTCCTCTAGCGGCCACAGATACGCAGTATTTT. Protein product: CASSVSPLAATDTQYF. The full variable domain, its missing parts supplied by reference TRBV9 and TRBJ2-3, is DSGVTQTPKHLITATGQRVTLRCSPRSGDLSVYWYQQSLDQGLQFLIQYYNGEERAKGNILERFSAQQFPDLHSELNLSSLELGDSALYFCASSVSPLAATDTQYFGPGTRLTVL.

The chain uses TRBV6-1 and TRBJ1-6; D is undetermined. Germline CDR1 reads MNHNS; CDR2 reads SASEGT. Deletions cut 1 base from V and 3 bases from J, with 10 bases between. There are 16 residues in the CDR3. CDR3 DNA: TGTGCCAGCAGTGAAGAAGCCCTTAGCTATAATTCACCCCTCCACTTT. Translation: CASSEEALSYNSPLHF.

V gene TRBV20-1 combines with J gene TRBJ1-3; 7 bases agree with TRBD1. CDR1 is DFQATT, CDR2 SNEGSKA, per germline (reference sequence). The CDR3 extends over 11 amino acids. V was clipped by 8 bases and J by 4 bases; unmatched bases: 2. CDR3 sequence: CSSDRGNTIYF. CDR3 sequence (DNA): TGCAGTTCGGACAGGGGAAACACCATATATTTT.

This rearrangement joins TRBV28 to TRBJ1-5; D possibly corresponds to TRBD1 (5 bases). V was shortened by 6 bases and J by 2 bases, with 17 bases between the two germline ends. Germline CDR1 MDHEN, CDR2 SYDVKM. The CDR3 spans 16 residues. CDR3 DNA sequence: TGTGCCAGCAGCGCCAGTGGGGGGTCGCGCAATCAGCCCCAGCATTTT. Translating it yields CASSASGGSRNQPQHF.

The sample holds a few counts of this clone. This chain joins TRBV4-1 and TRBJ1-1; 7 positions match TRBD1. V dropped 6 bases and J dropped 3; count of bases not matched to a gene: 7. The germline V gene encodes CDR1 MGHRA and CDR2 YSYEKL. The CDR3 runs to 14 residues. Here the CDR3 reads CASRRGRGDTEAFF. As DNA, the CDR3 is TGCGCCAGCAGGAGGGGGCGTGGGGACACTGAAGCTTTCTTT.

The gene calls are TRBV2 and TRBJ1-1; 7 bases line up with TRBD1. J lost 5 bases, V lost 5 bases, and 8 bases had no gene match. Germline-derived CDR1 and CDR2 are SNHLY and FYNNEI. This CDR3 has 14 amino acids. The CDR3 sequence is CASSSTGVGTEAFF. The DNA of the CDR3 is TGTGCCAGCAGTTCAACAGGGGTAGGGACTGAAGCTTTCTTT.

The V call is TRBV28, the J call TRBJ2-1; D uncertain. Germline CDR1 is MDHEN and CDR2 is SYDVKM. Trimming stripped 6 bases from V and 1 base from J, with 4 bases between. This CDR3 has 12 residues. For the CDR3, the DNA is TGTGCCAGCAGGCCTTCCTACAATGAGCAGTTCTTC. It yields the protein CASRPSYNEQFF.

The chain links TRBV27 to TRBJ2-1; D is undetermined. The V gene's germline CDR1 is MNHEY and CDR2 SMNVEV (reference sequence). The V gene lost 4 bases and the J gene lost 5 bases, with 12 bases spanning the gap. The CDR3 length is 14 residues. CDR3 protein: CASSWAAENNEQFF. CDR3 nucleotide sequence: TGTGCCAGCAGTTGGGCGGCCGAGAACAATGAGCAGTTCTTC.

V is TRBV6-1 and J is TRBJ1-3; D call uncertain. V was clipped by 3 bases and J by 4 bases, with 13 bases between them. The germline CDR1 and CDR2 sequences are MNHNS and SASEGT. The CDR3 sequence is 15 residues long. CDR3 nucleotide sequence: TGTGCCAGCAGTGATCGGCCCTCTAAGGGAAACACCATATATTTT. Its protein product is CASSDRPSKGNTIYF.

The V gene is TRBV5-4, the J gene TRBJ2-1; 12 nucleotides line up with TRBD2. From germline, CDR1 is SGHNT and CDR2 YYREEE (reference sequence). This CDR3 is 20 amino acids long. Losses at the gene ends were 3 bases for V and 4 bases for J; bases not matched to a gene: 17. CDR3 in amino acids: CASSSMGRGLAGGEYNEQFF. The CDR3 bases are TGTGCCAGCAGCTCAATGGGGAGAGGGCTAGCGGGGGGGGAATACAATGAGCAGTTCTTC.

The rearrangement joins TRBV5-1 to TRBJ1-3; the D is unclear. The CDR3 is 14 amino acids. Germline V gene sequence: CDR1 SGHRS, CDR2 YFSETQ. The ends were cut back, 0 bases at V and 4 bases at J, with 8 bases in the middle. The CDR3 is CASSLAGYGNTIYF. In DNA, the CDR3 is TGCGCCAGCAGCTTGGCAGGATACGGAAACACCATATATTTT.

The gene calls are TRBV5-1 and TRBJ1-4; 9 bases match TRBD1. The CDR3 contains 15 residues. Unmatched junction bases numbered 8, after V lost 4 bases and J lost 7 bases. Germline values: CDR1 SGHRS, CDR2 YFSETQ. The CDR3, as DNA: TGCGCCAGCAGCCCTCTTGCGGACAGGGGTGAAAAACTGTTTTTT. Translation gives CASSPLADRGEKLFF.

The J gene is TRBJ1-2, the V gene TRBV5-1; D might be TRBD1 (5 bases). Germline CDR1 reads SGHRS; CDR2 reads YFSETQ. The CDR3 extends over 13 amino acids. The V and J ends lost 4 bases and 3 bases respectively, with 10 bases between them. The CDR3 spells CASSKTEDYGYTF. In nucleotides, the CDR3 is TGCGCCAGCAGCAAGACAGAGGACTATGGCTACACCTTC.

V and J are TRBV4-2 and TRBJ1-4; a weak D match, TRBD1 (6 bases). Germline V gives CDR1 LGHNA, CDR2 YNFKEQ. The CDR3 has 15 residues. V was clipped by 5 bases and J by 0 bases, with 10 bases between them. The CDR3 reads CASSGRTATNEKLFF. CDR3 bases: TGTGCCAGCAGCGGTCGGACAGCAACTAATGAAAAACTGTTTTTT.

The CDR3 region is CASSTPRGEDFF. CDR3 bases: TGTGCCAGCAGTACCCCCCGGGGGGAGGATTTCTTT. The V gene is TRBV2, the J gene TRBJ1-1; D possibly corresponds to TRBD1 (5 bases). CDR3 length equals 12 residues. CDR1 is SNHLY and CDR2 is FYNNEI in the germline V gene. Trimming cost V 5 bases and J 13 bases, with 17 bases left between them.

The chain links TRBV6-6 to TRBJ2-3, with 8 bases fitting TRBD2. The germline V gene encodes CDR1 MNHNY and CDR2 SVGAGI (reference sequence). Unmatched junction bases numbered 4, after V lost 0 bases and J lost 5 bases. The length of the CDR3 is 15 residues. The CDR3 nucleotides read TGTGCCAGCAGTTACTCGCGGGGGGTGGGAGATACGCAGTATTTT. Translation: CASSYSRGVGDTQYF.

The chain couples TRBV6-5 to TRBJ1-2, with 10 positions matching TRBD1. The CDR3 is 15 amino acids. With V trimmed by 6 bases and J by 6 bases, 10 bases remained unmatched. Looked up from germline, CDR1 is MNHEY and CDR2 is SVGAGI. The chain's CDR3 is CASRPSGTGEDGYTF. The CDR3 coding sequence is TGTGCCAGCAGGCCCAGCGGGACAGGGGAGGATGGCTACACCTTC.

The chain uses TRBV7-6 and TRBJ2-7; D possibly corresponds to TRBD2 (6 bases). CDR3 length: 17 residues. The germline V gene encodes CDR1 SGHVS and CDR2 FNYEAQ. Trimming pared 1 base from V and 0 bases from J, leaving 16 bases between. The CDR3: CASSLVPGTGSSYEQYF. CDR3 nucleotide sequence: TGTGCCAGCAGCTTAGTTCCCGGGACTGGGAGCTCCTACGAGCAGTACTTC.

This sequence joins TRBV30 and TRBJ2-1; no reliable D call. Germline lookup yields CDR1 GTSNPN and CDR2 SVGIG (reference sequence). This CDR3 comprises 13 residues. V lost 4 bases and J lost 9, with 16 bases in between. This chain's CDR3 is CAWTPGPTAEQFF. CDR3 nucleotides: TGTGCCTGGACCCCCGGCCCTACTGCTGAGCAGTTCTTC.

This clone was seen a few times. The chain carries TRBV7-2 and TRBJ1-2; D gene uncertain. With 5 bases removed from V and 5 bases from J, the gap between germline ends came to 9 bases. This CDR3 is built from 12 residues. The germline CDR1 and CDR2 sequences are SGHTA and FQGNSA. The CDR3 spells CASSPPMYGYTF. CDR3 coding DNA: TGTGCCAGCAGCCCTCCTATGTATGGCTACACCTTC. Looking up the rest from reference TRBV7-2 and TRBJ1-2 gives the full variable domain: GAGVSQSPSNKVTEKGKDVELRCDPISGHTALYWYRQSLGQGLEFLIYFQGNSAPDKSGLPSDRFSAERTGGSVSTLTIQRTQQEDSAVYLCASSPPMYGYTFGSGTRLTVV.

The rearrangement links TRBV7-9 to TRBJ2-1, with 10 bases fitting TRBD2. CDR1 is SEHNR and CDR2 is FQNEAQ in the germline V gene (reference sequence). The CDR3 extends over 17 amino acids. V dropped 3 bases and J dropped 3; count of bases not matched to a gene: 8. This CDR3 is CASSLVASGGLYNEQFF. The CDR3 DNA reads as TGTGCCAGCAGCTTGGTGGCTAGCGGGGGACTCTACAATGAGCAGTTCTTC.